This entry lists 9 T cell receptor beta chains sequenced from one sample in a study of T-cell reconstitution after alpha-beta-depleted transplantation in children. Their specific antigens are unknown. Using unique molecular identifiers, the investigators prepared the TCRbeta library. TCRdb ran MiXCR on the PCR reads and lists one entry per CDR3 protein. The sample yields approximately 300,000 distinct CDR3 sequences, roughly 7.8% seen once. Study-level results: When one year had passed after transplant, most T-cell counts and diversity came from newly produced T cells.

Sequencing was performed on peripheral blood, taken 360 days after TCRalphabeta/CD19-depleted stem cell transplant. Receptors were obtained from a female patient aged 2-10 years who had a stem cell transplant for Fanconi anemia, so the T cells may come from the graft donor.

This clonotype was observed at least ten times. V is TRBV5-6 and J is TRBJ2-7; perhaps TRBD2 as D (6 bases). CDR1 is SGHDT and CDR2 is YYEEEE in the germline V gene. V lost 4 bases and J 0 bases, leaving 11 bases between the germline ends. This CDR3 region has 14 residues. CDR3 DNA sequence: TGTGCCAGCAGCCCGGACTATAGCTCCTACGAGCAGTACTTC. Protein product: CASSPDYSSYEQYF.

This clonotype was seen many times. The rearrangement joins TRBV28 to TRBJ1-2; a weak D match, TRBD1 (5 bases). V shed 1 base and J shed 2 bases, with 11 bases lying between them. The CDR3 extends over 15 amino acids. Looked up from germline, CDR1 is MDHEN and CDR2 is SYDVKM. The CDR3 is CASSLLGGRNYGYTF. CDR3 nucleotides: TGTGCCAGCAGTTTATTGGGGGGAAGAAACTATGGCTACACCTTC.

The rearrangement uses TRBV6-5 and TRBJ1-6, with a tentative D call TRBD1 (5 bases). The CDR3 spans 14 residues. V lost 4 bases to trimming and J lost 8 bases, with 12 bases between them. The germline V gene has CDR1 MNHEY and CDR2 SVGAGI. CDR3 residues: CASSSDSGDSPLHF. The CDR3 DNA reads TGTGCCAGCAGTTCAGACAGTGGGGATTCACCCCTCCACTTT.

V usage is TRBV7-2 and J usage is TRBJ2-3; a possible D gene is TRBD2 (5 bases). Trimming shortened V by 1 base and J by 0 bases, and 14 bases separated the two germline ends. The length of the CDR3 is 17 residues. Germline CDR1 is SGHTA and CDR2 is FQGNSA. CDR3 in DNA: TGTGCCAGCAGCTTAGTAGGAGGTGGATCTAGCACAGATACGCAGTATTTT. Amino acid sequence: CASSLVGGGSSTDTQYF.

This clonotype was observed many times. V and J are TRBV6-1 and TRBJ2-7; TRBD1 aligns across 7 bases. Unmatched junction bases numbered 8, after V lost 6 bases and J lost 0 bases. This CDR3 is 15 amino acids long. Germline assignment: CDR1 MNHNS and CDR2 SASEGT. The CDR3 sequence: CASRQTGSFSYEQYF. CDR3 in DNA: TGTGCCAGCAGGCAGACAGGGTCGTTCTCCTACGAGCAGTACTTC.

To note about this clonotype: A much larger clone differs from this one at a single base, so this may be a read error. A read error is likely, as this CDR3 ends without the conserved phenylalanine or tryptophan. The rearrangement links TRBV4-2 to TRBJ2-7; no clear D gene. Germline-derived CDR1 and CDR2 are LGHNA and YNFKEQ. V gave up 0 bases and J gave up 4 bases, with 10 bases separating them. This CDR3 has 14 residues. CDR3 DNA sequence: TGTGCCAGCAGCCAAGATCACAGATTATACGAGCAGTACTAC. Translated: CASSQDHRLYEQYY.

This clonotype has at least ten counts. This rearrangement joins TRBV27 to TRBJ2-7; 8 nucleotides match TRBD1. CDR3 length: 14 residues. The J segment lost 2 bases and the V segment lost 6 bases, leaving 6 bases of the junction unmatched. The germline CDR1 and CDR2 sequences are MNHEY and SMNVEV (reference sequence). The CDR3 region has the DNA TGTGCCAGCAGCCCCAGGGGGCGAACCTACGAGCAGTACTTC. Translating it yields CASSPRGRTYEQYF.

The V and J genes are TRBV6-5 and TRBJ2-7; maybe TRBD1 (6 bases). Germline V gene lookup returns CDR1 MNHEY and CDR2 SVGAGI. V was cut by 4 bases and J by 2 bases, with 15 bases left in between. The CDR3 has 15 amino acids. CDR3 DNA sequence: TGTGCCAGCAGTTCCTTGGGACAAACAACCTACGAGCAGTACTTC. This sequence encodes CASSSLGQTTYEQYF.

The sample holds many counts of this clonotype. The chain joins TRBV12-3 or TRBV12-4 to TRBJ2-7, with no clear D. This CDR3 contains 14 residues. Between the trimmed V and J ends, which lost 5 bases and 2 bases, there was a span of 13 bases. The CDR3 region is CASSPSDRAYEQYF. CDR3 bases: TGTGCCAGCAGTCCTTCTGACCGGGCCTACGAGCAGTACTTC.